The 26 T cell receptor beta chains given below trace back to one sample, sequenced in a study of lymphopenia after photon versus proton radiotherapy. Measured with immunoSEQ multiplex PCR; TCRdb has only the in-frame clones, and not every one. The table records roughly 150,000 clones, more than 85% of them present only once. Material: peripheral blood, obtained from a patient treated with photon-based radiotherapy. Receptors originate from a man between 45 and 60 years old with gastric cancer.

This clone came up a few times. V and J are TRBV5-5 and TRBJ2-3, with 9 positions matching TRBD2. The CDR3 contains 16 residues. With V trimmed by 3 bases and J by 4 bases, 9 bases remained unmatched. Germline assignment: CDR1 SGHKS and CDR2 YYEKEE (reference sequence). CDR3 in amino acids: CASSWRGAGGADTQYF. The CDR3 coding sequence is TGTGCCAGCAGCTGGAGGGGAGCGGGAGGTGCAGATACGCAGTATTTT.

The CDR3 bases are TGTGCCAGCAGCTTAGTATCCGGGACGGTGATCTACGAGCAGTACTTC. It specifies CASSLVSGTVIYEQYF. The V and J genes are TRBV5-8 and TRBJ2-7; the D call may be TRBD1 or TRBD2 (5 bases each). Germline loops: CDR1 SGHTS, CDR2 YDEGEE. The ends were cut back, 2 bases at V and 3 bases at J, with 18 bases in the middle. The CDR3 has 16 residues.

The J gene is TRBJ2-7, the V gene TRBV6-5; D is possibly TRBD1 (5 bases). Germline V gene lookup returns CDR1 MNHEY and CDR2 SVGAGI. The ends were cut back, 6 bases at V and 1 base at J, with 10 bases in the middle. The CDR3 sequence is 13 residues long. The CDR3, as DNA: TGTGCCAGCAGCCAGGGTCTGTCCTACGAGCAGTACTTC. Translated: CASSQGLSYEQYF.

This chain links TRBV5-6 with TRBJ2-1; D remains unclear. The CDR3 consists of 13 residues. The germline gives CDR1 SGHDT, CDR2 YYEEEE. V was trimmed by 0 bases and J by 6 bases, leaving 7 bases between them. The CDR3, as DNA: TGTGCCAGCAGCTTGGACTTGAGCAATGAGCAGTTCTTC. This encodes CASSLDLSNEQFF.

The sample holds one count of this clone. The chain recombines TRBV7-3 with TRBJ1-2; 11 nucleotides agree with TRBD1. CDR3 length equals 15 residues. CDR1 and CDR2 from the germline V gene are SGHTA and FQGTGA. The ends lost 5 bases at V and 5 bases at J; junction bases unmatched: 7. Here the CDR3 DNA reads TGTGCCAGCAGCGTGGGACAGGGGGAATATTATGGCTACACCTTC. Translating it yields CASSVGQGEYYGYTF.

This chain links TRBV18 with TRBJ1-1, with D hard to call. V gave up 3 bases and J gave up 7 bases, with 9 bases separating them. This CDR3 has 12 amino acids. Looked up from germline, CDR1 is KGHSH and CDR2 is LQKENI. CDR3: CASSPAGSEAFF. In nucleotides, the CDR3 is TGTGCCAGCTCACCGGCAGGCAGTGAAGCTTTCTTT.

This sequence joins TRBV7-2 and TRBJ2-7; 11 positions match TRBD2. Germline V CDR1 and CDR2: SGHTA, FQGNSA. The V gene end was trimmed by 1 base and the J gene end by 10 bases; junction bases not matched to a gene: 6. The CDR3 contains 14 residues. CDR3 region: CASSLGVTSGNQYF. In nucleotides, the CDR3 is TGTGCCAGCAGCTTAGGGGTGACTAGCGGGAACCAGTACTTC.

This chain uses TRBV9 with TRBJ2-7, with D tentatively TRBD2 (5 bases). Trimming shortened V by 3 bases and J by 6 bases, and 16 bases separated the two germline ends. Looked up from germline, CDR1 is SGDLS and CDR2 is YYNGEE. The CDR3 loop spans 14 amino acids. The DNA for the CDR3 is TGTGCCAGCAGCGCTGGCCTAGCCCCTCTCGAGCAGTACTTC. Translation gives CASSAGLAPLEQYF. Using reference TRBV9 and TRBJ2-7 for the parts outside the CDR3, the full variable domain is DSGVTQTPKHLITATGQRVTLRCSPRSGDLSVYWYQQSLDQGLQFLIQYYNGEERAKGNILERFSAQQFPDLHSELNLSSLELGDSALYFCASSAGLAPLEQYFGPGTRLTVT.

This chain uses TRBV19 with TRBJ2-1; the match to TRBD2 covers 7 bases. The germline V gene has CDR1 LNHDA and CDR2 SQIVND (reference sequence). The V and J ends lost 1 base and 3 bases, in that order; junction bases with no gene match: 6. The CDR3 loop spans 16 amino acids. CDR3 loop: CASSIGGGRSYNEQFF. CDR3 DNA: TGTGCCAGTAGTATAGGGGGGGGAAGAAGCTACAATGAGCAGTTCTTC.

This CDR3 is CATSRSYDLDGYTF. CDR3 coding DNA: TGTGCCACCAGCAGATCCTATGACTTAGATGGCTACACCTTC. The chain carries TRBV15 and TRBJ1-2; D is unclear. The CDR3 totals 14 residues. In germline, CDR1 is LNHNV, CDR2 YYDKDF (reference sequence). Trimming cost V 2 bases and J 6 bases, with 13 bases left between them.

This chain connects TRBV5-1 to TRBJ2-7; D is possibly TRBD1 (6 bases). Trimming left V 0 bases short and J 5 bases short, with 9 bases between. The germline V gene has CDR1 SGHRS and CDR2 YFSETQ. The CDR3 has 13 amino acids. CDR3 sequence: CASSLGGLNEQYF. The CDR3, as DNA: TGCGCCAGCAGCTTGGGGGGGCTCAACGAGCAGTACTTC. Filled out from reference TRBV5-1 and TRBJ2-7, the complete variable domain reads KAGVTQTPRYLIKTRGQQVTLSCSPISGHRSVSWYQQTPGQGLQFLFEYFSETQRNKGNFPGRFSGRQFSNSRSEMNVSTLELGDSALYLCASSLGGLNEQYFGPGTRLTVT.

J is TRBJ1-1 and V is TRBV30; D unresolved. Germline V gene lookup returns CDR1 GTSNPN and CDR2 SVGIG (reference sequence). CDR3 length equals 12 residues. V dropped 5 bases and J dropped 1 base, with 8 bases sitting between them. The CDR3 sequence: CAWGMGNTEAFF. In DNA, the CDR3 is TGTGCCTGGGGGATGGGGAACACTGAAGCTTTCTTT.

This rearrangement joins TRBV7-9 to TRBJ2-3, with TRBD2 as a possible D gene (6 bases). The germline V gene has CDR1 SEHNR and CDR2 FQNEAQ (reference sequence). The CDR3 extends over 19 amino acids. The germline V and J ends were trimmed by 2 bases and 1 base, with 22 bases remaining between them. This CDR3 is CASSLRRLAELLGTDTQYF. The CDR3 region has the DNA TGTGCCAGCAGCTTACGTCGATTAGCGGAGCTATTGGGCACAGATACGCAGTATTTT.

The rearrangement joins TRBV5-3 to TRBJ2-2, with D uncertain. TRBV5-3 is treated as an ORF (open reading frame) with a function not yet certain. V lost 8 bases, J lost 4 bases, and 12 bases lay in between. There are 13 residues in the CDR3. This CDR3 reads CARSPPTTGELFF. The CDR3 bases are TGTGCCAGGAGCCCGCCTACCACCGGGGAGCTGTTTTTT.

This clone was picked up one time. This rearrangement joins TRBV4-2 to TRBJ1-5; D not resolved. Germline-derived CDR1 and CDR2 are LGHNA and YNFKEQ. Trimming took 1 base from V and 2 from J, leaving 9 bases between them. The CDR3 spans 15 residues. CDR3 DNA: TGTGCCAGCAGCCAAGCCCGCGGGGGCAATCAGCCCCAGCATTTT. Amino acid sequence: CASSQARGGNQPQHF.

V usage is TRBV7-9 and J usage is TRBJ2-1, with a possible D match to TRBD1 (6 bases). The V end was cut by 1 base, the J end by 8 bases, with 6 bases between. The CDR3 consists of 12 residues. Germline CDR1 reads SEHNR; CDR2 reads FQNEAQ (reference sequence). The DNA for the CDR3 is TGTGCCAGCAGCTTAGGGACAGATGAGCAGTTCTTC. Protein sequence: CASSLGTDEQFF.

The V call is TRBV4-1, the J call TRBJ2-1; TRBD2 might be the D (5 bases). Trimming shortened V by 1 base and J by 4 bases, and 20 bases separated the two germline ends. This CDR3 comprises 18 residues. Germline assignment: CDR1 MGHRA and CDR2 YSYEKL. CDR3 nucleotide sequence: TGCGCCAGCAGCCAAGCGGCTAGCCCCCAGTCCCGATACAATGAGCAGTTCTTC. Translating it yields CASSQAASPQSRYNEQFF.

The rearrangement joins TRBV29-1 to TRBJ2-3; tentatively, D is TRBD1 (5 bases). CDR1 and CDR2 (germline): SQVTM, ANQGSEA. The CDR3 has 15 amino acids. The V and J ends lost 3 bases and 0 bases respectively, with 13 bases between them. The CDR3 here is CSVEGRVDSTDTQYF. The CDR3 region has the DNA TGCAGCGTTGAGGGCAGGGTGGATAGCACAGATACGCAGTATTTT.

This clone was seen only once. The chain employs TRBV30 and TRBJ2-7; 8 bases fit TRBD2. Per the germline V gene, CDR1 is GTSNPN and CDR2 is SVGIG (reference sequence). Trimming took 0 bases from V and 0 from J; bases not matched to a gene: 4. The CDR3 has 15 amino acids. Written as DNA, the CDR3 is TGTGCCTGGAGTGTTGGCGGGACTAGCTCCTACGAGCAGTACTTC. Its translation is CAWSVGGTSSYEQYF.

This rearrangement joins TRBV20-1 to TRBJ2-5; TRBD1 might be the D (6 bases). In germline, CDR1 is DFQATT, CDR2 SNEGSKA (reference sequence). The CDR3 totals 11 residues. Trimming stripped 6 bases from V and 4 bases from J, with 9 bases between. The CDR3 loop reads CSAPRGETQYF. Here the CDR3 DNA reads TGCAGTGCCCCCAGGGGAGAGACCCAGTACTTC.

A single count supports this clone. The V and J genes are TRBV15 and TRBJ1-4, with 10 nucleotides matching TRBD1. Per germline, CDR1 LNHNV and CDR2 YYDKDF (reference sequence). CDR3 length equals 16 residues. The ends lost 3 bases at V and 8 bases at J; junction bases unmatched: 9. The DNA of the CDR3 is TGTGCCACCAGCAGTTCCCCGACAGGGGGCGAAGAAAAACTGTTTTTT. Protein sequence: CATSSSPTGGEEKLFF.

The CDR3 protein is CASSQDDTNEKLFF. The CDR3 DNA is TGTGCCAGCAGCCAAGATGACACTAATGAAAAACTGTTTTTT. The chain recombines TRBV4-2 with TRBJ1-4; D not certain. Trimming pared 0 bases from V and 2 bases from J, leaving 4 bases between. CDR1 is LGHNA, CDR2 YNFKEQ, per germline. This CDR3 spans 14 amino acids.

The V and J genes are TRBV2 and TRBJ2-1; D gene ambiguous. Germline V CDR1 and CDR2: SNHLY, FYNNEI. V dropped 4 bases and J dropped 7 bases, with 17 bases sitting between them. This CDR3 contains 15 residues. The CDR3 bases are TGTGCCAGCAGTGTGGTCTCCATTATCGGTAATGAGCAGTTCTTC. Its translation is CASSVVSIIGNEQFF. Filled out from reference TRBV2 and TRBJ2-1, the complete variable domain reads EPEVTQTPSHQVTQMGQEVILRCVPISNHLYFYWYRQILGQKVEFLVSFYNNEISEKSEIFDDQFSVERPDGSNFTLKIRSTKLEDSAMYFCASSVVSIIGNEQFFGPGTRLTVL.

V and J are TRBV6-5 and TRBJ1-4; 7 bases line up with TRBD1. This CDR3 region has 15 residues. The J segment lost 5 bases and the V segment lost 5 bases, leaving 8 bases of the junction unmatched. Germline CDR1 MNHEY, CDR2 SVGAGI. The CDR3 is CASSHTSGGNEKLFF. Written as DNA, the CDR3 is TGTGCCAGCAGTCATACCTCAGGGGGGAATGAAAAACTGTTTTTT.

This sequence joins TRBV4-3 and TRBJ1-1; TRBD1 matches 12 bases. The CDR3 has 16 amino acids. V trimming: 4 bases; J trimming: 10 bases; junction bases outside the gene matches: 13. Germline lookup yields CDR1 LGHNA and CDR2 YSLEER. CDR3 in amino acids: CASSPSGGQGALGAFF. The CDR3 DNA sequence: TGCGCCAGCAGCCCCTCGGGGGGACAGGGGGCATTGGGAGCTTTCTTT.

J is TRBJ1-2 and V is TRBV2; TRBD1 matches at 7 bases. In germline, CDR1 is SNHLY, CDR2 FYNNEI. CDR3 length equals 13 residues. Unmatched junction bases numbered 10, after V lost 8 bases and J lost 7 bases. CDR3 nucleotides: TGTGCCAGCCGGACAGGTGTGAGCTCTGGCTACACCTTC. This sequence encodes CASRTGVSSGYTF.